A single sample is the source of the 24 T cell receptor beta chains below, sequenced in a study of blood T cell repertoires in COVID-19. Sequencing used immunoSEQ multiplex PCR; TCRdb keeps in-frame clones, though not all of them. In the table there are a few hundred thousand clones, 85% of which are singletons. Sequencing was performed on peripheral blood. The source of these receptors is a woman aged 18 to 35 with acute or convalescent COVID-19.

This clone was found a few times. This chain joins TRBV18 and TRBJ1-2, with D perhaps TRBD1 (6 bases). The V end was cut by 3 bases, the J end by 8 bases, with 19 bases between. This CDR3 is 15 amino acids long. Germline CDR1 is KGHSH and CDR2 is LQKENI. The CDR3 DNA is TGTGCCAGCTCACCTCCCGGACAGTACACAGGAGGCTACACCTTC. Protein product: CASSPPGQYTGGYTF. Supplemented by reference TRBV18 and TRBJ1-2, the full variable domain reads NAGVMQNPRHLVRRRGQEARLRCSPMKGHSHVYWYRQLPEEGLKFMVYLQKENIIDESGMPKERFSAEFPKEGPSILRIQQVVRGDSAAYFCASSPPGQYTGGYTFGSGTRLTVV.

This CDR3 is CASSLAGTEETQYF. CDR3 bases: TGCGCCAGCAGCTTGGCAGGAACGGAAGAGACCCAGTACTTC. The chain joins TRBV5-1 to TRBJ2-5; no reliable D call. V gave up 0 bases and J gave up 3 bases, with 9 bases separating them. The CDR3 runs 14 residues. Per germline, CDR1 SGHRS and CDR2 YFSETQ.

CDR3 in amino acids: CAISEDPGMGEQYF. CDR3 sequence (DNA): TGTGCCATCAGTGAGGATCCGGGAATGGGCGAGCAGTACTTC. The V and J genes are TRBV10-3 and TRBJ2-7, with D possibly TRBD2 on 5 matching bases. The CDR3 is made up of 14 amino acids. The germline V gene encodes CDR1 ENHRY and CDR2 SYGVKD. Trimming pared 2 bases from V and 6 bases from J, leaving 14 bases between.

This chain connects TRBV2 to TRBJ2-1; perhaps TRBD1 as D (5 bases). CDR3 length equals 12 residues. Germline loops: CDR1 SNHLY, CDR2 FYNNEI. Trimming took off 7 bases at V and 2 bases at J, with 6 bases between the two ends. The CDR3 loop is CASTRAYNEQFF. In DNA form, the CDR3 reads TGTGCCAGCACCAGGGCCTACAATGAGCAGTTCTTC.

V and J are TRBV4-1 and TRBJ2-3, with D possibly matching TRBD2 (5 bases). The germline gives CDR1 MGHRA, CDR2 YSYEKL. This CDR3 is 15 amino acids long. Trimming left V 4 bases short and J 4 bases short, with 15 bases between. The CDR3 loop is CASSPRERGADTQYF. The CDR3 region has the DNA TGCGCCAGCAGCCCTCGGGAACGGGGAGCAGATACGCAGTATTTT.

As DNA, the CDR3 is TGTGCCAGCAGCTTATTCCCTTTAGCCGGCAGATTTAACTATGGCTACACCTTC. Its protein is CASSLFPLAGRFNYGYTF. The V gene is TRBV7-2, the J gene TRBJ1-2; unclear D gene. In germline, CDR1 is SGHTA, CDR2 FQGNSA. Trimming took off 2 bases at V and 1 base at J, with 20 bases between the two ends. The CDR3 is 18 amino acids. Full variable domain (rest looked up from reference TRBV7-2 and TRBJ1-2): GAGVSQSPSNKVTEKGKDVELRCDPISGHTALYWYRQSLGQGLEFLIYFQGNSAPDKSGLPSDRFSAERTGGSVSTLTIQRTQQEDSAVYLCASSLFPLAGRFNYGYTFGSGTRLTVV.

This chain uses TRBV6-1 with TRBJ1-1, with 8 bases fitting TRBD1. Looked up from germline, CDR1 is MNHNS and CDR2 is SASEGT. The CDR3 extends over 14 amino acids. V lost 6 bases, J lost 2 bases, and 5 bases stayed unmatched. The CDR3 nucleotides read TGTGCCAGCAGGGGGACAGGACCCAACACTGAAGCTTTCTTT. Translated, it gives CASRGTGPNTEAFF.

The V gene is TRBV5-1, the J gene TRBJ2-7, with 14 bases aligning to TRBD2. The CDR3 has 20 amino acids. J lost 3 bases, V lost 3 bases, and 17 bases had no gene match. In germline, CDR1 is SGHRS, CDR2 YFSETQ. This chain's CDR3 is CASSYEEGLAGGYTGYEQYF. The CDR3 bases are TGCGCCAGCAGCTACGAAGAAGGACTAGCGGGAGGTTATACGGGCTACGAGCAGTACTTC.

V usage is TRBV5-6 and J usage is TRBJ1-6, with 7 bases matching TRBD1. V shed 4 bases and J 0 bases; nucleotides not matched to a gene: 10. The CDR3 length is 18 residues. Germline CDR1 reads SGHDT; CDR2 reads YYEEEE. CDR3 nucleotide sequence: TGTGCCAGCAGCCGGGTCGACAGGGAAAGCTCCTATAATTCACCCCTCCACTTT. Translation gives CASSRVDRESSYNSPLHF.

J is TRBJ2-3 and V is TRBV10-2; 11 nucleotides match TRBD2. The CDR3 has 14 residues. Germline CDR1 and CDR2: WSHSY and SAAADI. Trimming cost V 11 bases and J 1 base; bases outside gene matches: 5. The CDR3 is CASETSGGTDTQYF. CDR3 coding DNA: TGCGCCTCCGAGACTAGCGGGGGCACAGATACGCAGTATTTT.

A single count supports this clone. The V and J genes are TRBV19 and TRBJ1-2; the D is unclear. The CDR3 contains 14 residues. Germline-derived CDR1 and CDR2 are LNHDA and SQIVND (reference sequence). V was cut by 3 bases and J by 2 bases, with 10 bases left in between. The CDR3 loop reads CASSIAGLNYGYTF. The CDR3, as DNA: TGTGCCAGTAGTATCGCGGGCTTGAACTATGGCTACACCTTC.

The rearrangement joins TRBV11-3 to TRBJ2-3; no reliable D call. In germline, CDR1 is SGHNT, CDR2 YENEEA. Trimming shortened V by 1 base and J by 4 bases, and 15 bases separated the two germline ends. The CDR3 has 16 amino acids. The CDR3 region has the DNA TGTGCCAGCAGCTTAGGAGTAGCTGAGTCTTCAGATACGCAGTATTTT. Translation: CASSLGVAESSDTQYF.

The V and J genes are TRBV7-9 and TRBJ1-5, with D unresolved. The CDR3 is 15 amino acids. Trimming removed 5 bases at V and 0 bases at J, with 11 bases between. Germline CDR1 reads SEHNR; CDR2 reads FQNEAQ (reference sequence). As DNA, the CDR3 is TGTGCCAGCAGCGCATGGAGCGATAGCAATCAGCCCCAGCATTTT. This codes for CASSAWSDSNQPQHF.

V is TRBV9 and J is TRBJ1-2, with D hard to call. Germline V gene data show CDR1 as SGDLS and CDR2 as YYNGEE. This CDR3 region has 12 residues. Trimming pared 0 bases from V and 9 bases from J, leaving 9 bases between. DNA for the CDR3: TGTGCCAGCAGCGTAGATGGGAGGCGCTACACCTTC. Residues: CASSVDGRRYTF.

This clone came up a few times. The genes are TRBV25-1 and TRBJ1-4; no clear D. Germline V gene lookup returns CDR1 MGHDK and CDR2 SYGVNS. The CDR3 contains 14 residues. V was trimmed by 3 bases and J by 6 bases, leaving 11 bases between them. CDR3 sequence: CASSEVRLDEKLFF. The CDR3 bases are TGTGCCAGCAGTGAGGTCAGATTGGATGAAAAACTGTTTTTT.

The chain has TRBV2 and TRBJ1-5; 8 bases agree with TRBD1. The V and J ends lost 6 bases and 6 bases, in that order; junction bases with no gene match: 7. Germline lookup yields CDR1 SNHLY and CDR2 FYNNEI. This CDR3 spans 14 amino acids. The CDR3 DNA follows: TGTGCCAGCAGGCCGGGAACAGGGGGTCAGCCCCAGCATTTT. This translates into CASRPGTGGQPQHF.

The chain joins TRBV5-1 to TRBJ1-2; no clear D gene. V lost 3 bases and J lost 6, with 6 bases in between. The CDR3 sequence is 11 residues long. Germline assignment: CDR1 SGHRS and CDR2 YFSETQ. In DNA, the CDR3 is TGCGCCAGCAGCTCGGGGAATGGCTACACCTTC. It is translated as CASSSGNGYTF.

The chain carries TRBV24-1 and TRBJ2-3, with a tentative D call TRBD2 (6 bases). CDR1 and CDR2 from the germline V gene are KGHDR and SFDVKD. V gave up 4 bases and J gave up 1 base, with 11 bases separating them. The CDR3 runs 15 residues. The CDR3 sequence is CATSEDGGGTDTQYF. The CDR3 DNA follows: TGTGCCACCAGTGAAGACGGGGGAGGCACAGATACGCAGTATTTT.

This sequence joins TRBV6-4 and TRBJ1-4; D is perhaps TRBD1 (5 bases). This CDR3 contains 16 residues. The germline gives CDR1 MRHNA, CDR2 SNTAGT. V was pared by 6 bases and J by 0 bases, with 14 bases between. CDR3 sequence: CASRGRKHSTNEKLFF. DNA of the CDR3: TGTGCCAGCAGGGGGCGGAAGCACTCAACTAATGAAAAACTGTTTTTT.

The chain is built from TRBV9 and TRBJ2-5; a possible D gene is TRBD2 (5 bases). The germline V gene has CDR1 SGDLS and CDR2 YYNGEE. The CDR3 covers 14 residues. The germline V and J ends were trimmed by 0 bases and 5 bases, with 11 bases remaining between them. The DNA of the CDR3 is TGTGCCAGCAGCGTAGGAGGGAGTTCGGAGACCCAGTACTTC. Residues: CASSVGGSSETQYF.

The rearrangement links TRBV5-4 to TRBJ1-1, with a tentative D call TRBD1 (6 bases). Trimming pared 0 bases from V and 0 bases from J, leaving 9 bases between. CDR3 size: 15 residues. CDR1 and CDR2 from the germline V gene are SGHNT and YYREEE (reference sequence). The CDR3 is CASSLVQGMNTEAFF. CDR3 sequence (DNA): TGTGCCAGCAGCTTGGTACAGGGAATGAACACTGAAGCTTTCTTT.

The rearrangement joins TRBV5-6 to TRBJ2-3; possible D gene TRBD2, 5 bases. Trimming stripped 4 bases from V and 2 bases from J, with 26 bases between. The CDR3 is 19 residues long. Germline CDR1 is SGHDT and CDR2 is YYEEEE. The CDR3 DNA reads TGTGCCAGCAGCCAGAAGCCGAGGGATGCAAACTATTACACAGATACGCAGTATTTT. Protein product: CASSQKPRDANYYTDTQYF.

This chain connects TRBV7-3 to TRBJ2-3; no clear D. Trimming cost V 0 bases and J 6 bases, with 16 bases left between them. Germline V gives CDR1 SGHTA, CDR2 FQGTGA. This CDR3 comprises 16 residues. In DNA, the CDR3 is TGTGCCAGCAGCTTAACGTACTCACTCCGTCCCGATACGCAGTATTTT. Encoded protein: CASSLTYSLRPDTQYF.

This clone was observed a few times. The chain uses TRBV28 and TRBJ1-3, with D hard to call. V was clipped by 7 bases and J by 0 bases, with 7 bases between them. The germline CDR1 and CDR2 sequences are MDHEN and SYDVKM. The CDR3 spans 13 residues. Written as DNA, the CDR3 is TGTGCCAGCACTAGGCTCTCTGGAAACACCATATATTTT. The encoded protein is CASTRLSGNTIYF.